Included here is one TCR beta chain sequence, with context. The data are from a study of blood T cells in healthy people across ages. Alongside a J-beta primer mix, a sample-barcoded 5' primer served in a second PCR lasting about 7 to 12 cycles. Every sample gave at least 2.5 million paired-end reads containing CDR3. TCRdb independently ran MiXCR on the 5' RACE reads; one entry per CDR3 protein. This sample has about 1.8 million distinct CDR3 sequences, with about 49% found just once. There are 13 residues in the CDR3. V was trimmed by 5 bases and J by 8 bases, leaving 10 bases between them. Whenever a sample was processed, at least 6.5 million PBMCs were isolated.

The sample was blood. The rearrangement links TRBV12-3 or TRBV12-4 to TRBJ1-6; no definite D call. This TCR was sampled from a woman between 40 and 55 years old in good health. As DNA, the CDR3 is TGTGCCAGCAGTCTGAAAAGTGATTCACCCCTCCACTTT. It translates to CASSLKSDSPLHF.